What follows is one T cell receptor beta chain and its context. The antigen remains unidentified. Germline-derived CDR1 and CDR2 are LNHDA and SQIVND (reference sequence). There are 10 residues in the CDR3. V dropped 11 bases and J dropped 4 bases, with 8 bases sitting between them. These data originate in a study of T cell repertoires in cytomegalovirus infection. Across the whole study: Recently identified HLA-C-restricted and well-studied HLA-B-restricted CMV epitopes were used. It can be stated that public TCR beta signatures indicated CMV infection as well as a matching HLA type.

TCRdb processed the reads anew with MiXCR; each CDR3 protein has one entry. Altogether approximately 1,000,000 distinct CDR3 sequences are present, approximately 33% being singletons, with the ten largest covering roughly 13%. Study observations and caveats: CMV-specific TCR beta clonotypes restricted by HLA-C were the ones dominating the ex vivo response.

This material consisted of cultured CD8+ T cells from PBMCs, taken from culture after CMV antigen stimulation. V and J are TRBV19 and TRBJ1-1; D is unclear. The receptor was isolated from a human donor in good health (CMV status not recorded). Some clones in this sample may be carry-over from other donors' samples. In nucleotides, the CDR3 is TGTGCCGCTGGGTTCACTGAAGCTTTCTTT. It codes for CAAGFTEAFF.